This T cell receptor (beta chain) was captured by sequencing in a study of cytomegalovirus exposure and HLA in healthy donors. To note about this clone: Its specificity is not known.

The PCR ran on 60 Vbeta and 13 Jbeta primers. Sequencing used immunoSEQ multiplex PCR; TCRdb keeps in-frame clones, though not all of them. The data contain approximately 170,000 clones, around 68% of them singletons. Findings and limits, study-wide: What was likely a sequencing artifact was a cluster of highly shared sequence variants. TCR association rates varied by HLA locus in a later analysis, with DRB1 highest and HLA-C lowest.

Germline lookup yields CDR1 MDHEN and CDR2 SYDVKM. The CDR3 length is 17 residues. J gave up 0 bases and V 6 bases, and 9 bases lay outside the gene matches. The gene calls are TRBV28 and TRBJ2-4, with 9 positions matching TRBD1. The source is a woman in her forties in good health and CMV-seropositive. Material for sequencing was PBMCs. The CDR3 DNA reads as TGTGCCAGCAGCGAACTACAGGGGGCGATAGCCAAAAACATTCAGTACTTC. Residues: CASSELQGAIAKNIQYF.